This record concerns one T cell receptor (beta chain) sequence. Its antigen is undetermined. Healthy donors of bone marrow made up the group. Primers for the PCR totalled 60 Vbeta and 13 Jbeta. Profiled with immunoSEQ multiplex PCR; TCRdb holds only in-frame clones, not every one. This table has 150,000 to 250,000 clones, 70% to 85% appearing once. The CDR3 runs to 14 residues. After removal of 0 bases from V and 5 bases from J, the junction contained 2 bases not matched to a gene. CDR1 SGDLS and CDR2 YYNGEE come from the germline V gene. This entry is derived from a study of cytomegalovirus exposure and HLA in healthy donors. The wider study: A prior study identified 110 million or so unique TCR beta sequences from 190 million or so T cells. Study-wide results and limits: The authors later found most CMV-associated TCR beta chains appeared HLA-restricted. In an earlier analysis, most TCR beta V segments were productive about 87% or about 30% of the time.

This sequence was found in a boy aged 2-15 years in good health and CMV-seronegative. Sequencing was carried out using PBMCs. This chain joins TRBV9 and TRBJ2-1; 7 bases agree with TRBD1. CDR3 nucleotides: TGTGCCAGCAGCGTAGCCGACAGGGACAATGAGCAGTTCTTC. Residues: CASSVADRDNEQFF.